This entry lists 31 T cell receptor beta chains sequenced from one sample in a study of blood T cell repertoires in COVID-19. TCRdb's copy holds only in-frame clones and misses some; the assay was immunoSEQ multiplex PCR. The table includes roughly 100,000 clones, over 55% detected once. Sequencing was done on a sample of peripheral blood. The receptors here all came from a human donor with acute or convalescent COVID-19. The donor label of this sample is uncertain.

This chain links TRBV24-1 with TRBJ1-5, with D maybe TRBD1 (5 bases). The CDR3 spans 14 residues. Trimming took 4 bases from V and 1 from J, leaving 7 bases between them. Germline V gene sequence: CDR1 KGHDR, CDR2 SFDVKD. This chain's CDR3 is CATSDGGSNQPQHF. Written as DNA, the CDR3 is TGTGCCACCAGTGACGGGGGGAGCAATCAGCCCCAGCATTTT.

This CDR3 reads CATGQGSREQFF. The CDR3 DNA sequence: TGTGCCACCGGACAGGGTTCGCGTGAGCAGTTCTTC. The chain joins TRBV28 to TRBJ2-1, with TRBD1 matching over 8 bases. The CDR3 totals 12 residues. Germline CDR1 and CDR2: MDHEN and SYDVKM. V shed 10 bases and J 9 bases; nucleotides not matched to a gene: 8.

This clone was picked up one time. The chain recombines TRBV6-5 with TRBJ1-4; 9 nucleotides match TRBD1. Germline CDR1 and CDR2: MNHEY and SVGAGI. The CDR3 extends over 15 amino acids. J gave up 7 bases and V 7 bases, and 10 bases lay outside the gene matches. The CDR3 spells CASNLQGAEREKLFF. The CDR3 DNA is TGTGCCAGCAATTTACAGGGGGCGGAACGTGAAAAACTGTTTTTT.

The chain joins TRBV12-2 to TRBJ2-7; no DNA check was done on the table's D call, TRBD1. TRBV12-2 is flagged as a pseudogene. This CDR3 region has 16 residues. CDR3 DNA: TGTGCAAGTCGCATAACCGCCGGGACAGGGGATTACGAGCAGTACGTC. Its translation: CASRITAGTGDYEQYV.

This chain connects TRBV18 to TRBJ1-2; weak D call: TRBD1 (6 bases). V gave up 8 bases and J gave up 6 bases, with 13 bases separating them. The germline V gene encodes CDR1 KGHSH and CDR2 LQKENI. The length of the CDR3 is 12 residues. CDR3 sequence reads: CASDQQGNGYTF. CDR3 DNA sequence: TGTGCCAGCGACCAACAGGGAAATGGCTACACCTTC.

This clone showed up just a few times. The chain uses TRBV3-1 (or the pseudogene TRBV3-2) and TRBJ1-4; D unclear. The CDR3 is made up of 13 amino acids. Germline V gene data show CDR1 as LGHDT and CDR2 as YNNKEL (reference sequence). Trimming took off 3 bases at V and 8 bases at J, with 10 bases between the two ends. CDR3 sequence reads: CASSQGVLEKLFF. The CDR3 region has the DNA TGTGCCAGCAGCCAGGGCGTTTTGGAAAAACTGTTTTTT.

The CDR3 loop reads CASNGAGTAYEQYF. As DNA, the CDR3 is TGTGCCAGCAACGGAGCGGGGACGGCCTACGAGCAGTACTTC. V usage is TRBV2 and J usage is TRBJ2-7; 7 bases fit TRBD2. Germline lookup yields CDR1 SNHLY and CDR2 FYNNEI. The CDR3 spans 14 residues. The V and J ends lost 7 bases and 2 bases, in that order; junction bases with no gene match: 8.

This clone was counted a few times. CDR3 residues: CASSEGGTTNEKLFF. CDR3 bases: TGTGCCAGCAGTGAAGGGGGCACAACTAATGAAAAACTGTTTTTT. V and J are TRBV2 and TRBJ1-4, with D possibly being TRBD1 (5 bases). Trimming took off 1 base at V and 0 bases at J, with 6 bases between the two ends. This CDR3 is built from 15 residues. The V gene's germline CDR1 is SNHLY and CDR2 FYNNEI.

The CDR3 loop reads CASSIGTLRETQYF. In DNA, the CDR3 is TGCGCCAGCAGCATCGGGACTCTAAGGGAGACCCAGTACTTC. V usage is TRBV5-1 and J usage is TRBJ2-5; tentative D call: TRBD2 (6 bases). This CDR3 spans 14 amino acids. CDR1 is SGHRS and CDR2 is YFSETQ in the germline V gene. Trimming shortened V by 4 bases and J by 5 bases, and 15 bases separated the two germline ends.

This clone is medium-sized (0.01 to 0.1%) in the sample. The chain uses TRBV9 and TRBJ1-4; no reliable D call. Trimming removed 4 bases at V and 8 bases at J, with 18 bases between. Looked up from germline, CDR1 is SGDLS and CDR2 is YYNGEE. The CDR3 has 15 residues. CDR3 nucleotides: TGTGCCAGCAGCCCGTCGGGCAGCGGCAGGGAAAAACTGTTTTTT. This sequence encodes CASSPSGSGREKLFF. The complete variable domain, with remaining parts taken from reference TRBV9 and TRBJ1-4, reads DSGVTQTPKHLITATGQRVTLRCSPRSGDLSVYWYQQSLDQGLQFLIQYYNGEERAKGNILERFSAQQFPDLHSELNLSSLELGDSALYFCASSPSGSGREKLFFGSGTQLSVL.

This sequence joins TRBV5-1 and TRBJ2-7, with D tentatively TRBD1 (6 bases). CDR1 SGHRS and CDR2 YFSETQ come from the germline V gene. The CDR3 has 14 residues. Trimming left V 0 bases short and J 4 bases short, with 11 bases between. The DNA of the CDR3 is TGCGCCAGCAGCTTGGACGGACAGATTTACGAGCAGTACGTC. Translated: CASSLDGQIYEQYV.

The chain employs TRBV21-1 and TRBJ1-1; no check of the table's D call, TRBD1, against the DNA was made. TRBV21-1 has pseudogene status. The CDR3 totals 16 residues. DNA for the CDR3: TGTGCCAGCAGCCCCCTGCCCCCGGGACAAAACACTGAAGCTTTCTTT. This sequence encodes CASSPLPPGQNTEAFF.

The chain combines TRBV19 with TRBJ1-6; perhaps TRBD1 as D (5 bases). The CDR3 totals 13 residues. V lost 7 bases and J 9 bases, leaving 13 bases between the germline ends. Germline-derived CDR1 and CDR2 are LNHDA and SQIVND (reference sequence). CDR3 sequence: CASNGRGGSPLHF. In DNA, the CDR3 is TGTGCCAGTAACGGGAGGGGTGGTTCACCCCTCCACTTT.

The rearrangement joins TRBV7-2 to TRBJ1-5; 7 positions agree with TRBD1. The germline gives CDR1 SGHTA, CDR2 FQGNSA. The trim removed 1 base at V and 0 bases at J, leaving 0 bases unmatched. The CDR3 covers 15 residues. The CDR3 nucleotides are TGTGCCAGCAGCTTAGGACAGGGTAGCAATCAGCCCCAGCATTTT. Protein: CASSLGQGSNQPQHF.

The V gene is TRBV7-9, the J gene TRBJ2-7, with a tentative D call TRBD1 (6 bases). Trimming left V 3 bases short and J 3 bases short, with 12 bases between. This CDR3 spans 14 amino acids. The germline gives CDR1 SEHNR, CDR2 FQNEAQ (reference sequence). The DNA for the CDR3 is TGTGCCAGCAGCTTGGGCAGGGGCTTCTACGAGCAGTACGTC. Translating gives CASSLGRGFYEQYV.

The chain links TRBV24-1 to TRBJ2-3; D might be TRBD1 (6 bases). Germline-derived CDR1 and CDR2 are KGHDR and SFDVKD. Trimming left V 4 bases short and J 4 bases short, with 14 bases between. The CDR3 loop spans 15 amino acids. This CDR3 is CATSDKTGIADTQYF. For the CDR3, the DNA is TGTGCCACCAGTGACAAAACAGGGATCGCAGATACGCAGTATTTT.

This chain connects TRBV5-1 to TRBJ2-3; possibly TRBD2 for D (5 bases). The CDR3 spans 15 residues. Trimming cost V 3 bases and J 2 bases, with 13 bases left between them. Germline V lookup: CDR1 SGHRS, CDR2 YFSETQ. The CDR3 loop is CASSSVGGPTDTQYF. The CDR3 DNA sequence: TGCGCCAGCAGCTCCGTCGGCGGGCCCACAGATACGCAGTATTTT. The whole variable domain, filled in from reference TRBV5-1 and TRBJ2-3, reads KAGVTQTPRYLIKTRGQQVTLSCSPISGHRSVSWYQQTPGQGLQFLFEYFSETQRNKGNFPGRFSGRQFSNSRSEMNVSTLELGDSALYLCASSSVGGPTDTQYFGPGTRLTVL.

The DNA of the CDR3 is TGCGCCAGCAGCTTAGACTATTACTACGAGCAGTACTTC. It encodes CASSLDYYYEQYF. The chain uses TRBV5-1 and TRBJ2-7, with D maybe TRBD2 (5 bases). Looked up from germline, CDR1 is SGHRS and CDR2 is YFSETQ. This CDR3 region has 13 residues. V was cut by 2 bases and J by 3 bases, with 9 bases left in between. The variable domain in full, with the rest retrieved from reference TRBV5-1 and TRBJ2-7, is KAGVTQTPRYLIKTRGQQVTLSCSPISGHRSVSWYQQTPGQGLQFLFEYFSETQRNKGNFPGRFSGRQFSNSRSEMNVSTLELGDSALYLCASSLDYYYEQYFGPGTRLTVT.

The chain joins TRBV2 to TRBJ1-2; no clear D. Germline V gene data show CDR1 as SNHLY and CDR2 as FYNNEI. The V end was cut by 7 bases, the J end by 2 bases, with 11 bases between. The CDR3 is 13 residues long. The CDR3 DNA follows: TGTGCCAGCAATCAGGACTGGAACTATGGCTACACCTTC. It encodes CASNQDWNYGYTF. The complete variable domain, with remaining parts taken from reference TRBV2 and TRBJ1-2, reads EPEVTQTPSHQVTQMGQEVILRCVPISNHLYFYWYRQILGQKVEFLVSFYNNEISEKSEIFDDQFSVERPDGSNFTLKIRSTKLEDSAMYFCASNQDWNYGYTFGSGTRLTVV.

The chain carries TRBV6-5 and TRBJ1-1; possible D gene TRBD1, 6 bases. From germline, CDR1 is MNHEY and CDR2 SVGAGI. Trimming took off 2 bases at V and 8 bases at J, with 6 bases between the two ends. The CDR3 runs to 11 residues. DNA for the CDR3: TGTGCCAGCAGTTACGGACAGGAAGCTTTCTTT. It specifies CASSYGQEAFF.

The DNA for the CDR3 is TGCGCCAGCAGACATATAAACACTGAAGCTTTCTTT. The encoded protein is CASRHINTEAFF. The genes are TRBV5-1 and TRBJ1-1; D remains unclear. V was shortened by 5 bases and J by 2 bases, with 7 bases between the two germline ends. Germline-derived CDR1 and CDR2 are SGHRS and YFSETQ. The CDR3 is made up of 12 amino acids.

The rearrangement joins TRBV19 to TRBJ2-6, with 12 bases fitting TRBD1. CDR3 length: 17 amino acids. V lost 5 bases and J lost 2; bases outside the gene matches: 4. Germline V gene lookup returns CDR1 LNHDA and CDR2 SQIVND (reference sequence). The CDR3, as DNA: TGTGCCAGTAGTGTCCGGGACAGGGGGCCTGGGGCCAACGTCCTGACTTTC. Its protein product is CASSVRDRGPGANVLTF.

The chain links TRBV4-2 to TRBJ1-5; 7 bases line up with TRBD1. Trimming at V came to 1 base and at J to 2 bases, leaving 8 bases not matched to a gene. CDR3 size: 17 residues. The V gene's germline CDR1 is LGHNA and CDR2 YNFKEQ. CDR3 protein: CASSQAQGGWGNQPQHF. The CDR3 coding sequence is TGTGCCAGCAGCCAAGCGCAGGGGGGATGGGGCAATCAGCCCCAGCATTTT.

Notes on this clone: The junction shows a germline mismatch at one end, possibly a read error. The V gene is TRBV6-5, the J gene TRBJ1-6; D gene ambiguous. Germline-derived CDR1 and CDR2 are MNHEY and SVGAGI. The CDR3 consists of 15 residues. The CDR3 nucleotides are TGTGCCAGCAGTGACTCCGGGGAGGGAGGTTCACCCCTCCACTTT. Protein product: CASSDSGEGGSPLHF.

CDR3 loop: CASSSPTAGNSPLHF. The CDR3 nucleotides read TGCGCCAGCAGCTCCCCGACAGCGGGGAATTCACCCCTCCACTTT. The chain couples TRBV10-2 to TRBJ1-6, with a weak D call TRBD1 (5 bases). The germline V and J ends were trimmed by 6 bases and 7 bases, with 16 bases remaining between them. Germline values: CDR1 WSHSY, CDR2 SAAADI. The CDR3 consists of 15 residues.

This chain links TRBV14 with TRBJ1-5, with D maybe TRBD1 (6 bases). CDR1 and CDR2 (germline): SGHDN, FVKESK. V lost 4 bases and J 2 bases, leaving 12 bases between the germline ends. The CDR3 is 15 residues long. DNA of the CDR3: TGTGCCAGCAGCCCGACAGGTGGGGGCAATCAGCCCCAGCATTTT. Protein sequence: CASSPTGGGNQPQHF.

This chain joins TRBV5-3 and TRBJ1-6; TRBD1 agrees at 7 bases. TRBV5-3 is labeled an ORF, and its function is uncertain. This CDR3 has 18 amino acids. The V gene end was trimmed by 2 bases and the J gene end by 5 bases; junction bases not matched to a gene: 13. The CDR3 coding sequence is TGTGCCAGAAGCTTTCACACCGGGACAGAAAACCATAATTCACCCCTCCACTTT. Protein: CARSFHTGTENHNSPLHF.

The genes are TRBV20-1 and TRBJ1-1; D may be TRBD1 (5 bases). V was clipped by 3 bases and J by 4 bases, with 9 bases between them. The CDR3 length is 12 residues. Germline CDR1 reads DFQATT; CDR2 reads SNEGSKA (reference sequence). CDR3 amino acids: CSASARVTEAFF. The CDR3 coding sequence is TGCAGTGCTAGTGCCAGGGTCACTGAAGCTTTCTTT.

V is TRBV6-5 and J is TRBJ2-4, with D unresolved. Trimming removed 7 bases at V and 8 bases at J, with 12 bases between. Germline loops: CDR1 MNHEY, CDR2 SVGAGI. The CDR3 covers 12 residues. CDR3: CASTPRGDIQYF. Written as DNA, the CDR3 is TGTGCCAGCACCCCCCGTGGAGACATTCAGTACTTC.

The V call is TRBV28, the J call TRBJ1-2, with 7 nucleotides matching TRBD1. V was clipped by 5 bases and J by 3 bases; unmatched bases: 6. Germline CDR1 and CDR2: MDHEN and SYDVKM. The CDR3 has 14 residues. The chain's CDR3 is CASSGRGTDYGYTF. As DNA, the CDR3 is TGTGCCAGCAGTGGCCGTGGGACAGACTATGGCTACACCTTC.

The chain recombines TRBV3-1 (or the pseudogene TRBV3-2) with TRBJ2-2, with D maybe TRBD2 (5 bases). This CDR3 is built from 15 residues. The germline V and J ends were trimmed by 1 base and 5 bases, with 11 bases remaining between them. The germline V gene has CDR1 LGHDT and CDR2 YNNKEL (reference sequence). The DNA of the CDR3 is TGTGCCAGCAGCCAAGTCCCAGCGGTGACCGGGGAGCTGTTTTTT. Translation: CASSQVPAVTGELFF.